A single sample is the source of the 17 T cell receptor beta chains below, sequenced in a study of blood T cell repertoires in COVID-19. Method: immunoSEQ multiplex PCR; TCRdb's copy keeps in-frame clones and lacks some. In the table there are approximately 440,000 clones, 88% of which are singletons. Specimen: peripheral blood. These receptors all stem from a woman aged 45 to 65 with COVID-19, enrolled during active disease.

The chain is built from TRBV25-1 and TRBJ2-2; TRBD2 might be the D (6 bases). Trimming cost V 5 bases and J 6 bases, with 19 bases left between them. Germline V lookup: CDR1 MGHDK, CDR2 SYGVNS. The CDR3 extends over 16 amino acids. CDR3 region: CASSSGGPRGSGELFF. CDR3 sequence (DNA): TGTGCCAGCAGTTCCGGAGGGCCGAGAGGGTCCGGGGAGCTGTTTTTT.

This clone has a handful of counts. The chain is built from TRBV7-9 and TRBJ1-2; 9 nucleotides line up with TRBD1. From germline, CDR1 is SEHNR and CDR2 FQNEAQ (reference sequence). Trimming at V came to 5 bases and at J to 7 bases, leaving 2 bases not matched to a gene. The CDR3 has 12 amino acids. The CDR3 coding sequence is TGTGCCAGCAGCCAGGACAGGGGTGGCTACACCTTC. This gives the protein CASSQDRGGYTF.

V usage is TRBV30 and J usage is TRBJ2-5; 7 nucleotides agree with TRBD1. Germline V gene sequence: CDR1 GTSNPN, CDR2 SVGIG (reference sequence). J lost 2 bases, V lost 0 bases, and 3 bases had no gene match. The CDR3 consists of 14 residues. CDR3 protein: CAWSVGQRQETQYF. CDR3 bases: TGTGCCTGGAGTGTGGGACAGCGTCAAGAGACCCAGTACTTC.

The chain has TRBV27 and TRBJ1-1, with 8 bases aligning to TRBD1. J was trimmed by 4 bases and V by 5 bases; bases with no gene match: 6. The CDR3 spans 14 residues. Germline assignment: CDR1 MNHEY and CDR2 SMNVEV (reference sequence). The CDR3 DNA reads TGTGCCAGCAGTGAAAGACAGGGGATCACTGAAGCTTTCTTT. This encodes CASSERQGITEAFF.

This clone came up once. The CDR3 DNA reads as TGCGCCAGCAGCCCCTTAGGAAGAGCAGGGGGCTCCTACAATGAGCAGTTCTTC. Encoded protein: CASSPLGRAGGSYNEQFF. The rearrangement joins TRBV4-1 to TRBJ2-1; 7 bases match TRBD1. V lost 4 bases to trimming and J lost 0 bases; unmatched junction nucleotides: 12. The CDR3 runs 18 residues. The V gene's germline CDR1 is MGHRA and CDR2 YSYEKL.

The CDR3 region has the DNA TGTGCCAGCAGCTTAATAAGGGGAAGAGGGGGACACGATGAGCAGTTCTTC. It encodes CASSLIRGRGGHDEQFF. J is TRBJ2-1 and V is TRBV7-9; tentative D call: TRBD1 (6 bases). Germline V gene sequence: CDR1 SEHNR, CDR2 FQNEAQ (reference sequence). The CDR3 has 17 residues. V dropped 2 bases and J dropped 8 bases, with 22 bases sitting between them.

This chain connects TRBV28 to TRBJ1-5; 9 bases map to TRBD1. The CDR3 has 18 residues. Germline CDR1 reads MDHEN; CDR2 reads SYDVKM. Trimming at V came to 5 bases and at J to 8 bases, leaving 19 bases not matched to a gene. CDR3 sequence (DNA): TGTGCCAGCAGTCCACGGCCCGTCGGGACAGGGCAATTTGAGCCCCAGCATTTT. It translates to CASSPRPVGTGQFEPQHF.

The chain uses TRBV3-1 (or the pseudogene TRBV3-2) and TRBJ2-2; 9 nucleotides agree with TRBD1. Germline lookup yields CDR1 LGHDT and CDR2 YNNKEL (reference sequence). The J segment lost 6 bases and the V segment lost 4 bases, leaving 6 bases of the junction unmatched. The CDR3 is made up of 15 amino acids. Here the CDR3 DNA reads TGTGCCAGCAGCCCTTGGGACAGGGTTGCCGGGGAGCTGTTTTTT. Encoded protein: CASSPWDRVAGELFF.

The genes are TRBV9 and TRBJ1-1; no clear D gene. Germline loops: CDR1 SGDLS, CDR2 YYNGEE. The CDR3 runs to 13 residues. Trimming removed 4 bases from V and 6 bases from J, with 13 bases in between. The DNA of the CDR3 is TGTGCCAGCAGCCCTTCGGGGTCCGCTGAAGCTTTCTTT. It is translated as CASSPSGSAEAFF.

This chain connects TRBV3-1 (or the pseudogene TRBV3-2) to TRBJ2-4; 7 bases are shared with TRBD2. In germline, CDR1 is LGHDT, CDR2 YNNKEL (reference sequence). The J segment lost 2 bases and the V segment lost 1 base, leaving 2 bases of the junction unmatched. The CDR3 loop spans 15 amino acids. CDR3 sequence (DNA): TGTGCCAGCAGCCAAGGGCGGGGGACCAAAAACATTCAGTACTTC. Its translation is CASSQGRGTKNIQYF.

The chain recombines TRBV5-1 with TRBJ2-3, with 8 bases fitting TRBD2. This CDR3 contains 15 residues. Trimming took 0 bases from V and 5 from J; bases not matched to a gene: 5. Per the germline V gene, CDR1 is SGHRS and CDR2 is YFSETQ. CDR3 region: CASSLAGTRRDTQYF. The CDR3 region has the DNA TGCGCCAGCAGCTTGGCCGGGACTAGACGAGATACGCAGTATTTT. The full variable domain, with the rest looked up from reference TRBV5-1 and TRBJ2-3, is KAGVTQTPRYLIKTRGQQVTLSCSPISGHRSVSWYQQTPGQGLQFLFEYFSETQRNKGNFPGRFSGRQFSNSRSEMNVSTLELGDSALYLCASSLAGTRRDTQYFGPGTRLTVL.

This sequence joins TRBV2 and TRBJ2-7; 9 bases align to TRBD1. The V segment lost 7 bases and the J segment 5 bases; nucleotides outside the gene matches: 9. This CDR3 is built from 14 residues. The germline gives CDR1 SNHLY, CDR2 FYNNEI. This CDR3 reads CASKEDRGVHEQYF. DNA of the CDR3: TGTGCCAGCAAAGAGGACAGGGGTGTCCACGAGCAGTACTTC.

This clone was picked up one time. The rearrangement links TRBV2 to TRBJ1-1, with 12 bases identical to TRBD1. The J segment lost 5 bases and the V segment lost 6 bases, leaving 1 base of the junction unmatched. This CDR3 has 13 residues. Germline CDR1 is SNHLY and CDR2 is FYNNEI. In DNA, the CDR3 is TGTGCCAGCAGGGGACAGGGGGCAACTGAAGCTTTCTTT. It encodes CASRGQGATEAFF.

This chain uses TRBV5-4 with TRBJ1-2; TRBD1 might be the D (6 bases). Trimming took 2 bases from V and 7 from J, leaving 12 bases between them. Germline V gives CDR1 SGHNT, CDR2 YYREEE (reference sequence). This CDR3 has 13 amino acids. DNA for the CDR3: TGTGCCAGCAGCTTCAGGGGATCATCTGGCTACACCTTC. Protein: CASSFRGSSGYTF.

The rearrangement uses TRBV9 and TRBJ2-3, with 7 bases that match TRBD2. Germline V CDR1 and CDR2: SGDLS, YYNGEE. The CDR3 runs to 14 residues. Trimming at V came to 3 bases and at J to 8 bases, leaving 9 bases not matched to a gene. The CDR3 is CASSEPAGTGTQYF. DNA of the CDR3: TGTGCCAGCAGCGAGCCAGCGGGAACTGGTACGCAGTATTTT.

This clone was observed a few times. The V and J genes are TRBV7-2 and TRBJ2-5; D might be TRBD2 (6 bases). Germline V gene data show CDR1 as SGHTA and CDR2 as FQGNSA. The CDR3 has 14 amino acids. Trimming took off 5 bases at V and 1 base at J, with 11 bases between the two ends. CDR3 sequence (DNA): TGTGCCAGCAGCCCTCCGGGACTCCAAGAGACCCAGTACTTC. Protein sequence: CASSPPGLQETQYF.

Comment on this clone: The sample carries other DNA sequences with the same CDR3. The rearrangement uses TRBV5-6 and TRBJ1-5; 9 bases match TRBD1. Germline CDR1 is SGHDT and CDR2 is YYEEEE. The CDR3 is made up of 16 amino acids. Unmatched junction bases numbered 11, after V lost 3 bases and J lost 7 bases. The CDR3 DNA is TGTGCCAGCAGCTCATCGGGACAGGGAGAGCGGCAGCCCCAGCATTTT. Its protein is CASSSSGQGERQPQHF.